This TCR beta chain appears in the sequencing data of a study of cytomegalovirus exposure and HLA in healthy donors. General study findings and limits: Data from an earlier analysis indicated that most TCR beta V segments were productive either about 87% or about 30% of the time.

The PCR contained 60 Vbeta and 13 Jbeta primers. Sequenced by immunoSEQ multiplex PCR; TCRdb stores in-frame clones only, minus some. The data show 55,000 to 70,000 clones, with approximately 78% seen just once and 7.8% held by the top ten. Germline V gives CDR1 LNHDA, CDR2 SQIVND (reference sequence). The CDR3 extends over 12 amino acids. The ends were cut back, 3 bases at V and 8 bases at J, with 7 bases in the middle. On this clone itself: Its matching antigen is unknown.

J is TRBJ1-4 and V is TRBV19, with unresolved D. Sequenced: PBMCs. The clonotype was recovered from a man aged 18 to 30 in good health and CMV-seropositive. The CDR3 DNA reads TGTGCCAGTAGTATCGGGGAGGAAAAACTGTTTTTT. Translation: CASSIGEEKLFF.